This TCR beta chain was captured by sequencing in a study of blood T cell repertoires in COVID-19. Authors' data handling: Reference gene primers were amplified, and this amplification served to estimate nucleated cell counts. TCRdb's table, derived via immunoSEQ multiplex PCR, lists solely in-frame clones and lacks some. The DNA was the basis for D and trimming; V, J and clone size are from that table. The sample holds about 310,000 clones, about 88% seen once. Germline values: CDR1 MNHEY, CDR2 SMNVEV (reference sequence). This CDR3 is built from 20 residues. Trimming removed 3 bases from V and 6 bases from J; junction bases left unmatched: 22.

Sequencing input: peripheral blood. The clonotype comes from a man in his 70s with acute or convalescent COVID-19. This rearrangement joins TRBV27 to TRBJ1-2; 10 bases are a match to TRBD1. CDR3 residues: CASSFRPTGGVLGVMDGYTF. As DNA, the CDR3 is TGTGCCAGCAGTTTTCGCCCGACAGGGGGCGTACTTGGGGTGATGGATGGCTACACCTTC.